This record looks at one TCR beta chain sequence and its context. Its antigen is unknown. These data belong to a study of T cells in Graves' hyperthyroidism and ophthalmopathy. Ophthalmopathy cases met thresholds of Clinical Activity Score at least 3, NOSPECS grade at least 4 and duration under 3 months. PBMCs came from roughly 10 ml fresh peripheral blood. The V gene lost 2 bases and the J gene lost 11 bases, with 16 bases spanning the gap. The CDR3 covers 15 residues. CDR1 and CDR2 from the germline V gene are MNHEY and SVGAGI. What was amplified from RNA transcripts were TCR beta CDR3 regions. The primer set for the first-round RT-PCR of the TCR CDR3 was HTBI. TCRdb processed the multiplex PCR reads anew with MiXCR; each CDR3 protein has one entry. The repertoire has about half a million distinct CDR3 sequences, 15% to 20% of them found once; the top ten carry 25% to 30%. Regarding the study as a whole: Most thyroid clonotypes expanded above 0.001 appeared in blood too.

The sample was blood. The rearrangement links TRBV6-5 to TRBJ1-6; TRBD1 might be the D (6 bases). The receptor was derived from a woman aged 25 to 39 with Graves' ophthalmopathy. The CDR3: CASSYPTGGAPPLHF. Written as DNA, the CDR3 is TGTGCCAGCAGTTACCCGACGGGGGGGGCTCCACCCCTCCACTTT.